The next 19 T cell receptor beta chains were all read from a single sample in a study of T cells in Graves' hyperthyroidism and ophthalmopathy. Amplification targeted TCR beta CDR3 regions from RNA transcripts. In the first-round RT-PCR of the TCR CDR3, the HTBI primer set was used. TCRdb reprocessed the multiplex PCR reads with MiXCR, giving one entry per CDR3 protein. The sample records hundreds of thousands of distinct CDR3 sequences, 15% to 20% being singletons. Sequencing was done on a sample of blood. These receptors were taken from a woman in her thirties with Graves' hyperthyroidism.

This clonotype was counted at least ten times. V gene TRBV6-1 combines with J gene TRBJ2-7, with 7 positions matching TRBD2. The CDR3 extends over 14 amino acids. Germline V lookup: CDR1 MNHNS, CDR2 SASEGT. The J segment lost 0 bases and the V segment lost 7 bases, leaving 6 bases of the junction unmatched. CDR3 protein: CASIDGGSSYEQYF. DNA for the CDR3: TGTGCCAGCATAGACGGGGGGAGCTCCTACGAGCAGTACTTC.

The chain carries TRBV20-1 and TRBJ1-5; 7 nucleotides line up with TRBD1. CDR1 is DFQATT, CDR2 SNEGSKA, per germline (reference sequence). The CDR3 runs 14 residues. The trim removed 6 bases at V and 2 bases at J, leaving 7 bases unmatched. This CDR3 is CSAGGGLGNQPQHF. The CDR3 DNA is TGCAGTGCAGGGGGCGGTTTGGGCAATCAGCCCCAGCATTTT.

This chain uses TRBV29-1 with TRBJ1-3; D is unresolved. Per the germline V gene, CDR1 is SQVTM and CDR2 is ANQGSEA. V lost 6 bases and J 4 bases, leaving 10 bases between the germline ends. This CDR3 region has 12 residues. For the CDR3, the DNA is TGCAGCGTGGGTTCGGGCGGAAACACCATATATTTT. As protein: CSVGSGGNTIYF.

This clonotype was seen ten or more times. DNA of the CDR3: TGTGCCAGCAGTGAACAGGGTAGCGATGGCTACACCTTC. It yields the protein CASSEQGSDGYTF. V and J are TRBV2 and TRBJ1-2, with D possibly TRBD1 on 5 matching bases. The CDR3 extends over 13 amino acids. The germline CDR1 and CDR2 sequences are SNHLY and FYNNEI. V lost 2 bases, J lost 6 bases, and 10 bases lay in between.

This clonotype has a handful of counts. The chain uses TRBV12-3 or TRBV12-4 and TRBJ2-3; 10 nucleotides line up with TRBD2. The V gene end was trimmed by 5 bases and the J gene end by 2 bases; junction bases not matched to a gene: 7. The CDR3 contains 16 residues. In nucleotides, the CDR3 is TGTGCCAGCAGTGGATGGACTAGCGGATCCACAGATACGCAGTATTTT. This codes for CASSGWTSGSTDTQYF.

There are many counts of this clonotype. The V and J genes are TRBV2 and TRBJ1-1, with D possibly matching TRBD1 (5 bases). The germline V gene has CDR1 SNHLY and CDR2 FYNNEI. The ends were cut back, 6 bases at V and 5 bases at J, with 16 bases in the middle. The CDR3 consists of 14 residues. CDR3 sequence: CASRMRGSWTEAFF. CDR3 coding DNA: TGTGCCAGCAGAATGAGGGGATCTTGGACTGAAGCTTTCTTT.

At least ten counts were recorded for this clonotype. The rearrangement uses TRBV5-1 and TRBJ1-1; D not certain. The germline V gene encodes CDR1 SGHRS and CDR2 YFSETQ. The CDR3 is 13 residues long. With 5 bases removed from V and 6 bases from J, the gap between germline ends came to 14 bases. For the CDR3, the DNA is TGCGCCAGCAGTATGGAGGGAATCCCTGAAGCTTTCTTT. This sequence encodes CASSMEGIPEAFF.

The CDR3 bases are TGCGCCAGCAGCTTAGCGGGAGGTTTCACCTACGAGCAGTACTTC. Protein: CASSLAGGFTYEQYF. The chain employs TRBV5-1 and TRBJ2-7; 9 bases line up with TRBD2. The CDR3 spans 15 residues. Germline V CDR1 and CDR2: SGHRS, YFSETQ. The J segment lost 2 bases and the V segment lost 2 bases, leaving 5 bases of the junction unmatched.

The sample holds many counts of this clonotype. The rearrangement joins TRBV3-1 to TRBJ2-7; D not certain. Germline V gene data show CDR1 as LGHDT and CDR2 as YNNKEL (reference sequence). The CDR3 covers 14 residues. V was pared by 0 bases and J by 3 bases, with 9 bases between. The CDR3 spells CASSQDQLGYEQYF. CDR3 DNA: TGTGCCAGCAGCCAAGATCAACTGGGCTACGAGCAGTACTTC.

The chain couples TRBV15 to TRBJ2-3; TRBD2 aligns across 8 bases. V was clipped by 2 bases and J by 4 bases; unmatched bases: 5. This CDR3 has 15 residues. Germline V gene lookup returns CDR1 LNHNV and CDR2 YYDKDF (reference sequence). The CDR3 loop is CATSRHSGNSDTQYF. The DNA of the CDR3 is TGTGCCACCAGCAGACATAGCGGGAATTCAGATACGCAGTATTTT.

The table lists this clonotype with a few counts. This rearrangement joins TRBV20-1 to TRBJ2-3; 13 bases match TRBD2. There are 16 residues in the CDR3. Germline loops: CDR1 DFQATT, CDR2 SNEGSKA (reference sequence). Germline trimming cut 5 bases from V and 4 bases from J; bases unmatched to any gene: 9. The CDR3 sequence: CSAPGWTSGRSDTQYF. The DNA of the CDR3 is TGCAGTGCTCCCGGTTGGACTAGCGGGAGATCAGATACGCAGTATTTT.

The chain couples TRBV10-3 to TRBJ1-2, with 9 bases matching TRBD1. The junction had 4 bases not matched to a gene; V was cut back by 2 bases and J by 3 bases. Germline CDR1 is ENHRY and CDR2 is SYGVKD. The length of the CDR3 is 15 residues. This CDR3 is CAISEGQGLDYGYTF. In nucleotides, the CDR3 is TGTGCCATCAGTGAGGGACAGGGGTTGGACTATGGCTACACCTTC.

The chain couples TRBV30 to TRBJ2-3; no clear D gene. The CDR3 length is 14 residues. Germline V lookup: CDR1 GTSNPN, CDR2 SVGIG (reference sequence). V lost 0 bases, J lost 4 bases, and 11 bases lay in between. As DNA, the CDR3 is TGTGCCTGGAGTGTACGGGTACCCCCAGATACGCAGTATTTT. It encodes CAWSVRVPPDTQYF.

A word on this clonotype: A read error is likely, as this CDR3 ends without the conserved phenylalanine or tryptophan. The V call is TRBV5-1, the J call TRBJ2-3, with a possible D match to TRBD1 (6 bases). V was cut by 0 bases and J by 0 bases, with 8 bases left in between. In germline, CDR1 is SGHRS, CDR2 YFSETQ. There are 15 residues in the CDR3. The CDR3 here is CASSLVGQSTDTQYS. The DNA for the CDR3 is TGCGCCAGCAGCTTGGTAGGACAGAGCACAGATACGCAGTATTCT.

This clonotype was observed at least ten times. The chain joins TRBV20-1 to TRBJ1-2, with 10 bases lining up with TRBD1. Trimming cost V 6 bases and J 8 bases; bases outside gene matches: 3. Germline V gene data show CDR1 as DFQATT and CDR2 as SNEGSKA (reference sequence). This CDR3 spans 11 amino acids. The CDR3 coding sequence is TGCAGTGCGGGGACAGGGGTCGGCTACACCTTC. It translates to CSAGTGVGYTF.

This chain links TRBV4-1 with TRBJ2-2, with TRBD2 matching 9 bases. The CDR3 is 16 amino acids. Germline assignment: CDR1 MGHRA and CDR2 YSYEKL. J was trimmed by 3 bases and V by 3 bases; bases with no gene match: 5. CDR3 sequence: CASSQISGSDTGELFF. CDR3 DNA sequence: TGCGCCAGCAGCCAGATTAGCGGGAGCGACACCGGGGAGCTGTTTTTT.

This clonotype was detected many times. The V call is TRBV7-2, the J call TRBJ2-7; no clear D gene. V lost 0 bases, J lost 6 bases, and 6 bases lay in between. The germline V gene has CDR1 SGHTA and CDR2 FQGNSA. The CDR3 spans 12 residues. The CDR3 DNA is TGTGCCAGCAGCTTAGCCGGCTTCGAGCAGTACTTC. Translated: CASSLAGFEQYF.

The sample holds many counts of this clonotype. V and J are TRBV12-3 or TRBV12-4 and TRBJ1-2; maybe TRBD1 (5 bases). The CDR3 is 13 residues long. Trimming pared 8 bases from V and 6 bases from J, leaving 16 bases between. In nucleotides, the CDR3 is TGTGCCAGCGGTGCGGGGCCCGCGAATGGCTACACCTTC. Encoded protein: CASGAGPANGYTF.

This clonotype was picked up many times. The chain links TRBV24-1 to TRBJ2-1; 15 nucleotides align to TRBD2. The CDR3 is made up of 18 amino acids. Germline CDR1 is KGHDR and CDR2 is SFDVKD. Germline trimming cut 7 bases from V and 0 bases from J; bases unmatched to any gene: 6. This chain's CDR3 is CATSGLAGGPSSYNEQFF. In DNA, the CDR3 is TGTGCCACCAGCGGACTAGCGGGAGGGCCGAGCTCCTACAATGAGCAGTTCTTC.